These 2 T cell receptor beta chains share one sample of origin, sequenced in a study of T cell changes during pregnancy in multiple sclerosis. Sequencing was performed with immunoSEQ multiplex PCR; in TCRdb, only in-frame clones are kept and a portion is missing. The table has tens of thousands of clones, approximately 95% seen once. Sample: peripheral blood, taken in the first trimester of pregnancy. The receptors were gathered from a female donor with multiple sclerosis, enrolled in a pregnancy study.

The chain employs TRBV7-8 and TRBJ2-2, with D uncertain. Germline CDR1 reads SGHVS; CDR2 reads FQNEAQ. The CDR3 runs to 13 residues. With 4 bases removed from V and 2 bases from J, the gap between germline ends came to 5 bases. The CDR3 loop reads CASSYRNTGELFF. CDR3 nucleotide sequence: TGTGCCAGCAGCTATAGAAACACCGGGGAGCTGTTTTTT.

This clone has just a few counts. Here the CDR3 reads CSARRGNTIYF. The CDR3 DNA reads as TGCAGTGCTAGGCGGGGAAACACCATATATTTT. The chain recombines TRBV20-1 with TRBJ1-3; no firm D call. The germline V gene encodes CDR1 DFQATT and CDR2 SNEGSKA (reference sequence). The CDR3 has 11 amino acids. Trimming removed 3 bases at V and 4 bases at J, with 4 bases between.